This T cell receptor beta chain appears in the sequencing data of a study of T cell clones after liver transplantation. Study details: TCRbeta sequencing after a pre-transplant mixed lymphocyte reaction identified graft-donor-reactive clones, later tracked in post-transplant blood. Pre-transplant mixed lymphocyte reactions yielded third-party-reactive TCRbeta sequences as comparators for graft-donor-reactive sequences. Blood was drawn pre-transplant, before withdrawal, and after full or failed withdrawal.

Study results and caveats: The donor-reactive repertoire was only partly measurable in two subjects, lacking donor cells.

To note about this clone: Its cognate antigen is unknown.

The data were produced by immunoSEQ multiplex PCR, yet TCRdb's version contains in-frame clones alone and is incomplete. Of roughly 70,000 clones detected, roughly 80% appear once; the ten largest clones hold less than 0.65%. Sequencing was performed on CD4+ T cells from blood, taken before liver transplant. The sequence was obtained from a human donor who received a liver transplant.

The DNA for the CDR3 is TGTGCCAGCAGCTTAGGCCGGGCGGGGGAGACCCAGTACTTC. As protein: CASSLGRAGETQYF. The rearrangement uses TRBV7-3 and TRBJ2-5, with D possibly matching TRBD2 (6 bases). Germline CDR1 is SGHTA and CDR2 is FQGTGA. The CDR3 spans 14 residues. Trimming cost V 2 bases and J 5 bases, with 12 bases left between them.